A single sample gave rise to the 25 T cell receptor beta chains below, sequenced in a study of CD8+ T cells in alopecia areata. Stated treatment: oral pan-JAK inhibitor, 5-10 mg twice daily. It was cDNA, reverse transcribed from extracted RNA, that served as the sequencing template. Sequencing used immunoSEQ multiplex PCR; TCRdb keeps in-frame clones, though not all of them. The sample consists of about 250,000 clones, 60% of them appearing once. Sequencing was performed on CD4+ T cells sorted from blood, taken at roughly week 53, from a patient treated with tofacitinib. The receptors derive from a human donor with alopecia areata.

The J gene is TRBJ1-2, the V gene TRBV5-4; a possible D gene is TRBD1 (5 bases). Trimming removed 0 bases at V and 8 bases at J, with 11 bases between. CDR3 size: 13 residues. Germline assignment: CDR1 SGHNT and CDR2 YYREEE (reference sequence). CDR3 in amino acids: CASSLEQGTGYTF. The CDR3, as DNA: TGTGCCAGCAGCTTGGAGCAGGGCACCGGCTACACCTTC.

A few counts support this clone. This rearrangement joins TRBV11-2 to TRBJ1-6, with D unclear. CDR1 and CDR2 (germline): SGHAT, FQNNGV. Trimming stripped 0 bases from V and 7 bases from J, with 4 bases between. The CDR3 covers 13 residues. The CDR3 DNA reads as TGTGCCAGCAGCTTAGACGGCAATTCACCCCTCCACTTT. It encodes CASSLDGNSPLHF.

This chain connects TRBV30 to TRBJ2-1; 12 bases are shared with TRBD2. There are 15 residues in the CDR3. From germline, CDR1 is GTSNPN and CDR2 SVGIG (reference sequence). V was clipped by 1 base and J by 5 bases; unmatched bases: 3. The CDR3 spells CAWSGLAGGHNEQFF. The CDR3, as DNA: TGTGCCTGGAGTGGCCTAGCGGGGGGGCACAATGAGCAGTTCTTC.

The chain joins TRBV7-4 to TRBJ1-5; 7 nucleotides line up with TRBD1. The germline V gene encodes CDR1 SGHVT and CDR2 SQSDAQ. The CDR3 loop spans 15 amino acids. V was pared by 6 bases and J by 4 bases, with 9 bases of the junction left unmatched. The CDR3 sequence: CASSPQQGVNQPQHF. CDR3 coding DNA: TGTGCCAGCAGTCCCCAGCAGGGGGTAAATCAGCCCCAGCATTTT.

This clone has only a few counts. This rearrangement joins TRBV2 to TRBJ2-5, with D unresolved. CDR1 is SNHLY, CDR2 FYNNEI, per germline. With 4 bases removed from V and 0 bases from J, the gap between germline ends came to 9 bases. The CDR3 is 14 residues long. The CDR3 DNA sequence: TGTGCCAGCAGTGGTACGGTGTACCAAGAGACCCAGTACTTC. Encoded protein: CASSGTVYQETQYF.

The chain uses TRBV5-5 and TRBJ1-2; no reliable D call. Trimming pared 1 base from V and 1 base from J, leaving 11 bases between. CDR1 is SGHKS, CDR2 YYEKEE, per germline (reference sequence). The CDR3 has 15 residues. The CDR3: CASSLHIPLNYGYTF. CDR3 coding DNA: TGTGCCAGCAGCTTGCACATTCCTCTTAACTATGGCTACACCTTC.

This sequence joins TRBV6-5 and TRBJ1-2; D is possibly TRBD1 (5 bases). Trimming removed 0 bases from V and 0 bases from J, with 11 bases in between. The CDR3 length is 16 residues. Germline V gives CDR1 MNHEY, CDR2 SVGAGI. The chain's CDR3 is CASSYSGGRTNYGYTF. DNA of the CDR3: TGTGCCAGCAGTTACTCGGGGGGGAGGACTAACTATGGCTACACCTTC.

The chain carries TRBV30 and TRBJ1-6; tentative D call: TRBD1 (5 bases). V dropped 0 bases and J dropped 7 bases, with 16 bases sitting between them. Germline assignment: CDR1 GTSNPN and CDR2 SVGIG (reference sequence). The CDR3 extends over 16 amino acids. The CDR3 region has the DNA TGTGCCTGGAGTGTACAGCCCTCCAGGGTCAATTCACCCCTCCACTTT. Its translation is CAWSVQPSRVNSPLHF.

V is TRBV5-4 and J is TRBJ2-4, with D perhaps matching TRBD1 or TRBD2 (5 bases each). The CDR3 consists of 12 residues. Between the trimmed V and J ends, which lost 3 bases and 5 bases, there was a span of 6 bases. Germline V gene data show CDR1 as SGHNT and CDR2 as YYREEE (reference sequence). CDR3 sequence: CASSWGQNIQYF. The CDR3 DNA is TGTGCCAGCAGCTGGGGACAAAACATTCAGTACTTC.

For the CDR3, the DNA is TGCGCCAGCAGCTTAAAAGGGACAGGGGAGAACACCGGGGAGCTGTTTTTT. It yields the protein CASSLKGTGENTGELFF. The chain recombines TRBV5-1 with TRBJ2-2, with TRBD1 matching over 10 bases. CDR3 size: 17 residues. The ends lost 2 bases at V and 1 base at J; junction bases unmatched: 5. CDR1 SGHRS and CDR2 YFSETQ come from the germline V gene.

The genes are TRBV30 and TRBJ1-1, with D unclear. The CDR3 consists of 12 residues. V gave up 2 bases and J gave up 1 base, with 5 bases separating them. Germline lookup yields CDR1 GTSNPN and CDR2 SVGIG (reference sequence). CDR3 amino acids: CAWSSQNTEAFF. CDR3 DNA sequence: TGTGCCTGGAGTTCGCAGAACACTGAAGCTTTCTTT.

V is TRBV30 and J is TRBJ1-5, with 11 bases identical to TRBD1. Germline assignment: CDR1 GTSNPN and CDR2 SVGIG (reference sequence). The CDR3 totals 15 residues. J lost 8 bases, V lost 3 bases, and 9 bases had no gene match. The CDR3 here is CAWSHLGQGDKPQHF. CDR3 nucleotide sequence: TGTGCCTGGAGCCATTTGGGACAGGGGGATAAGCCCCAGCATTTT.

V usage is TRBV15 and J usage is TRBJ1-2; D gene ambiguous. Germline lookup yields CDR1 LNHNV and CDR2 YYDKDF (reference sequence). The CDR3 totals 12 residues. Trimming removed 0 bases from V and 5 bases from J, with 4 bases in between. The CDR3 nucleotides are TGTGCCACCAGCAGAGAAGGGTATGGCTACACCTTC. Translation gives CATSREGYGYTF.

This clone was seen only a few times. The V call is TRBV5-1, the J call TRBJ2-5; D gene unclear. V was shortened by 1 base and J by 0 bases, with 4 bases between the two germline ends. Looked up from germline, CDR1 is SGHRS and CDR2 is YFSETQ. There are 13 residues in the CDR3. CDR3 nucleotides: TGCGCCAGCAGCTTGCACCACCAAGAGACCCAGTACTTC. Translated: CASSLHHQETQYF.

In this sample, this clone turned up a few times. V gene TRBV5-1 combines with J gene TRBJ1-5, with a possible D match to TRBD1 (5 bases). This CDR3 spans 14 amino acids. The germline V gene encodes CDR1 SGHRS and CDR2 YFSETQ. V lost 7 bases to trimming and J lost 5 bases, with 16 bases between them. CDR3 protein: CASAIGQGHQPQHF. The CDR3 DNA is TGCGCCAGCGCCATTGGTCAGGGCCATCAGCCCCAGCATTTT.

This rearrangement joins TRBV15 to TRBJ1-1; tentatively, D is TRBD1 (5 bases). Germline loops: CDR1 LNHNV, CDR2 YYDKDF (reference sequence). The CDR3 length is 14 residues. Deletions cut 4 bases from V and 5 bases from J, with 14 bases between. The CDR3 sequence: CATSIGTEGTEAFF. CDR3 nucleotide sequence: TGTGCCACCAGCATAGGGACCGAAGGGACTGAAGCTTTCTTT.

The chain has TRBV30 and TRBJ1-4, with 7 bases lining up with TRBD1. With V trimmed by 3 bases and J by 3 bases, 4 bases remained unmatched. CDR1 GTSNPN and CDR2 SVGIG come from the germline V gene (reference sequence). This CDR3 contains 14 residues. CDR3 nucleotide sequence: TGTGCCTGGAGCCGGGACAGTCCTAATGAAAAACTGTTTTTT. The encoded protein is CAWSRDSPNEKLFF.

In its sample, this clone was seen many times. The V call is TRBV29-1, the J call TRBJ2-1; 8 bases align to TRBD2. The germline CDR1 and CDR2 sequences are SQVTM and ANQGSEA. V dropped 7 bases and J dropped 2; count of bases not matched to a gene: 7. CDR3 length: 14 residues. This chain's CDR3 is CSAKAGVAYNEQFF. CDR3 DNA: TGCAGCGCTAAAGCGGGGGTGGCCTACAATGAGCAGTTCTTC.

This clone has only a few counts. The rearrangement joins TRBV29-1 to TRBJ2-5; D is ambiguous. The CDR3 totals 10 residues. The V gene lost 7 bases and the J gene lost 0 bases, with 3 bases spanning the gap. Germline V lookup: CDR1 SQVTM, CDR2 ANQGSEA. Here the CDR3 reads CSAHQETQYF. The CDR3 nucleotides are TGCAGCGCGCACCAAGAGACCCAGTACTTC.

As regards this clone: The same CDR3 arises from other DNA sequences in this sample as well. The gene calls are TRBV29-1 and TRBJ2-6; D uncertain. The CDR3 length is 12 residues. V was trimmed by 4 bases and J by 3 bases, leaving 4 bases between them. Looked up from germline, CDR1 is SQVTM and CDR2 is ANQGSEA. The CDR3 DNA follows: TGCAGCGTTGGGGTTGGGGCCAACGTCCTGACTTTC. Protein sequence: CSVGVGANVLTF.

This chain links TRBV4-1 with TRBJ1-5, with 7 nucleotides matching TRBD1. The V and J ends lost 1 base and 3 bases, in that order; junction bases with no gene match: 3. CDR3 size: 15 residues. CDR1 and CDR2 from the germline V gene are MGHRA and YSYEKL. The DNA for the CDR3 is TGCGCCAGCAGCCAAGGGGACAGTGACAATCAGCCCCAGCATTTT. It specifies CASSQGDSDNQPQHF.

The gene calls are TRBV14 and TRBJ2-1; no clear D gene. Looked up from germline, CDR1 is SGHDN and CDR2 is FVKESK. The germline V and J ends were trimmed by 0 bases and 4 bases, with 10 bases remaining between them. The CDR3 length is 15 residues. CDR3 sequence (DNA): TGTGCCAGCAGCCAAGATGAGGTGAGGTACAATGAGCAGTTCTTC. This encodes CASSQDEVRYNEQFF.

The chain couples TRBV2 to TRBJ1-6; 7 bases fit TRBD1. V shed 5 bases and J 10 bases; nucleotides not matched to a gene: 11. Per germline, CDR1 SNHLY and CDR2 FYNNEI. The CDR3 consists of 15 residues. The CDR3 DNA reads TGTGCCAGCAGTTTAGGGACAGTTTCTAACTCACCCCTCCACTTT. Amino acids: CASSLGTVSNSPLHF. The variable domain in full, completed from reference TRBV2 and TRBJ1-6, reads EPEVTQTPSHQVTQMGQEVILRCVPISNHLYFYWYRQILGQKVEFLVSFYNNEISEKSEIFDDQFSVERPDGSNFTLKIRSTKLEDSAMYFCASSLGTVSNSPLHFGNGTRLTVT.

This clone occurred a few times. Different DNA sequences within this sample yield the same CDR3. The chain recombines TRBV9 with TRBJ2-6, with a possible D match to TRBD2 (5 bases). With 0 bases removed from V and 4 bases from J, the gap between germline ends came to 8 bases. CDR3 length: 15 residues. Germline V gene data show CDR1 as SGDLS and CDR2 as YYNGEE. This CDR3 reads CASSVGGSGANVLTF. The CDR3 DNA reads TGTGCCAGCAGCGTAGGCGGGTCCGGGGCCAACGTCCTGACTTTC.

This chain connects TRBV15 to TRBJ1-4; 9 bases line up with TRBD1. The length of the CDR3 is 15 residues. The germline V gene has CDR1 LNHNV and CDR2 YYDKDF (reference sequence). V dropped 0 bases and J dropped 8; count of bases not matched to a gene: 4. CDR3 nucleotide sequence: TGTGCCACCAGCAGAGATCGGACAGGGGAAGAAAAACTGTTTTTT. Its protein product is CATSRDRTGEEKLFF.